The clone carrying this T cell receptor (beta chain) has ten or more counts. The target antigen is unknown. The data are from a study of T cell repertoires in cytomegalovirus infection. Turning to the study itself: Both a matching HLA type and CMV infection were indicated by public TCR beta signatures. Study observations and caveats: HLA-C-restricted, CMV-specific TCR beta clonotypes were dominant ex vivo.

Germline CDR1 reads SGHTA; CDR2 reads FQGNSA. The CDR3 spans 14 residues. Trimming removed 4 bases from V and 3 bases from J, with 13 bases in between. TCRdb itself ran the reads through MiXCR, one entry per CDR3 protein. The table shows more than 250,000 distinct CDR3 sequences, with 20% to 25% occurring only once. This chain connects TRBV7-2 to TRBJ2-7; D possibly corresponds to TRBD2 (5 bases). The starting material was cultured PBMCs, obtained from culture after CMV antigen stimulation. The TCR originated in a human donor in good health (CMV status not recorded). Some clones in this sample may be carry-over from other donors' samples. CDR3 DNA: TGTGCCAGCAGCTCCGTTAGCGCGATCTACGAGCAGTACTTC. This encodes CASSSVSAIYEQYF.